Below are 26 T cell receptor beta chains sequenced from a single sample in a study of STAT5B mutations in CD4+ large granular lymphocyte leukemia. Profiled with immunoSEQ multiplex PCR; TCRdb holds only in-frame clones, not every one. The sample has fewer than 35,000 clones, just under 75% seen once. Sequenced material: CD4+ T cells from blood buffy coats. The receptors were sampled from a human donor in good health.

The chain carries TRBV5-1 and TRBJ1-4; 8 bases are shared with TRBD1. This CDR3 region has 16 residues. Looked up from germline, CDR1 is SGHRS and CDR2 is YFSETQ. The V and J ends lost 0 bases and 7 bases, in that order; junction bases with no gene match: 8. In nucleotides, the CDR3 is TGCGCCAGCAGCTTGGGGAGCCCAGGGACAGGTGAAAAACTGTTTTTT. It encodes CASSLGSPGTGEKLFF.

This chain joins TRBV21-1 and TRBJ2-7; the table assigns TRBD1, which was not confirmed against the DNA. TRBV21-1 is assigned pseudogene status. This CDR3 is 16 amino acids long. The chain's CDR3 is CASTYTGTDTTYEQYV. CDR3 DNA: TGTGCCAGCACCTACACCGGGACAGACACGACCTACGAGCAGTACGTC.

This clone was seen a few times. The DNA of the CDR3 is TGTGCCAGCAGTACAGGGTATCCCTACGAGCAGTACGTC. Amino acids: CASSTGYPYEQYV. The rearrangement joins TRBV6-1 to TRBJ2-7; TRBD1 might be the D (6 bases). The CDR3 loop spans 13 amino acids. V lost 5 bases, J lost 2 bases, and 10 bases lay in between. Looked up from germline, CDR1 is MNHNS and CDR2 is SASEGT.

The CDR3 protein is CASSVLAGGTDTQYF. The CDR3 coding sequence is TGTGCCAGCAGCGTCCTAGCGGGTGGGACAGATACGCAGTATTTT. The chain couples TRBV2 to TRBJ2-3; 8 bases map to TRBD2. CDR1 SNHLY and CDR2 FYNNEI come from the germline V gene. This CDR3 is 15 amino acids long. Trimming cost V 6 bases and J 3 bases; bases outside gene matches: 8.

Here the CDR3 reads CASSRGQGGYTF. The CDR3 nucleotides read TGTGCCAGCAGCCGGGGGCAGGGAGGCTACACCTTC. The chain combines TRBV7-2 with TRBJ1-2; D might be TRBD1 (6 bases). Germline CDR1 is SGHTA and CDR2 is FQGNSA. The length of the CDR3 is 12 residues. Trimming removed 5 bases at V and 8 bases at J, with 12 bases between. Using reference TRBV7-2 and TRBJ1-2 for the parts outside the CDR3, the full variable domain is GAGVSQSPSNKVTEKGKDVELRCDPISGHTALYWYRQSLGQGLEFLIYFQGNSAPDKSGLPSDRFSAERTGGSVSTLTIQRTQQEDSAVYLCASSRGQGGYTFGSGTRLTVV.

The chain has TRBV4-3 and TRBJ1-1; D might be TRBD1 (6 bases). Germline V gene data show CDR1 as LGHNA and CDR2 as YSLEER. V was clipped by 3 bases and J by 6 bases, with 14 bases between them. This CDR3 region has 14 residues. CDR3 sequence: CASSQNIQGSEAFF. Here the CDR3 DNA reads TGCGCCAGCAGCCAGAATATACAGGGATCTGAAGCTTTCTTT.

V and J are TRBV28 and TRBJ1-5; D remains unclear. The CDR3 has 14 residues. Trimming stripped 6 bases from V and 2 bases from J, with 11 bases between. The V gene's germline CDR1 is MDHEN and CDR2 SYDVKM. CDR3 residues: CASSPGRGNQPQHF. The CDR3 DNA reads as TGTGCCAGCAGCCCAGGTCGGGGCAATCAGCCCCAGCATTTT. Full variable domain (rest looked up from reference TRBV28 and TRBJ1-5): DVKVTQSSRYLVKRTGEKVFLECVQDMDHENMFWYRQDPGLGLRLIYFSYDVKMKEKGDIPEGYSVSREKKERFSLILESASTNQTSMYLCASSPGRGNQPQHFGDGTRLSIL.

The chain is built from TRBV11-3 and TRBJ2-3, with a possible D match to TRBD1 (6 bases). Trimming pared 3 bases from V and 2 bases from J, leaving 12 bases between. The CDR3 covers 15 residues. The germline gives CDR1 SGHNT, CDR2 YENEEA. The CDR3 bases are TGTGCCAGCAGCTTTTCAGGGGTAATCACAGATACGCAGTATTTT. This codes for CASSFSGVITDTQYF.

In its sample, this clone was seen once. The germline gene is not matched at one end of the junction; a read error may be the cause. This sequence joins TRBV7-7 and TRBJ2-5; perhaps TRBD2 as D (5 bases). Germline CDR1 SSHAT, CDR2 FNYEAQ (reference sequence). The CDR3 loop spans 14 amino acids. The CDR3 DNA reads as TGTGCTAGCAGCTTAGCGCTAGTAGGAGAGACCCAGTACTTC. Translating gives CASSLALVGETQYF.

This chain connects TRBV30 to TRBJ2-2; the D gene could be TRBD1 or TRBD2 (5 bases each). The CDR3 consists of 14 residues. The V gene lost 7 bases and the J gene lost 0 bases, with 12 bases spanning the gap. CDR1 GTSNPN and CDR2 SVGIG come from the germline V gene (reference sequence). The CDR3 reads CAYRDLPNTGELFF. In DNA form, the CDR3 reads TGTGCCTACCGGGACCTACCGAACACCGGGGAGCTGTTTTTT.

This clone was observed a few times. This chain links TRBV28 with TRBJ1-6, with 7 bases that match TRBD1. Germline CDR1 reads MDHEN; CDR2 reads SYDVKM. CDR3 size: 15 residues. V gave up 7 bases and J gave up 0 bases; unmatched junction bases: 3. CDR3 in amino acids: CASTRDSSYNSPLHF. In nucleotides, the CDR3 is TGTGCCAGCACCAGGGACAGCTCCTATAATTCACCCCTCCACTTT.

The chain joins TRBV18 to TRBJ2-2; D gene uncertain. The germline V gene encodes CDR1 KGHSH and CDR2 LQKENI. V was pared by 0 bases and J by 3 bases, with 11 bases between. This CDR3 has 16 amino acids. DNA of the CDR3: TGTGCCAGCTCACCACCGTCGGGCAGAGACACCGGGGAGCTGTTTTTT. This codes for CASSPPSGRDTGELFF.

The J gene is TRBJ2-3, the V gene TRBV13; 8 bases fit TRBD1. After removal of 4 bases from V and 2 bases from J, the junction contained 8 bases not matched to a gene. Germline V gene data show CDR1 as PRHDT and CDR2 as FYEKMQ (reference sequence). CDR3 length: 16 residues. The CDR3 DNA sequence: TGTGCCAGCAGCTCCCGGGACAGGAGACCCACAGATACGCAGTATTTT. Translating it yields CASSSRDRRPTDTQYF.

The chain employs TRBV7-2 and TRBJ2-7; D not resolved. Trimming removed 2 bases at V and 0 bases at J, with 8 bases between. The CDR3 extends over 14 amino acids. Per germline, CDR1 SGHTA and CDR2 FQGNSA. DNA for the CDR3: TGTGCCAGCAGCTTAATGGGGAACTCCTACGAGCAGTACTTC. This sequence encodes CASSLMGNSYEQYF.

In nucleotides, the CDR3 is TGTGCCAGTACGGACAGGGGGCGCGGAAACACCATATATTTT. Amino acids: CASTDRGRGNTIYF. V is TRBV19 and J is TRBJ1-3, with TRBD1 matching 11 bases. After removal of 7 bases from V and 4 bases from J, the junction contained 3 bases not matched to a gene. CDR1 and CDR2 from the germline V gene are LNHDA and SQIVND (reference sequence). CDR3 size: 14 residues.

This chain connects TRBV7-9 to TRBJ2-5; TRBD2 aligns across 8 bases. V gave up 5 bases and J gave up 5 bases; unmatched junction bases: 7. This CDR3 spans 14 amino acids. Germline CDR1 SEHNR, CDR2 FQNEAQ (reference sequence). The CDR3 spells CASSPREGWETQYF. The DNA of the CDR3 is TGTGCCAGCAGCCCCCGGGAGGGGTGGGAGACCCAGTACTTC.

This chain connects TRBV18 to TRBJ2-1; TRBD2 agrees at 8 bases. The V gene's germline CDR1 is KGHSH and CDR2 LQKENI. V shed 0 bases, J shed 9 bases, and the junction held 10 bases outside the gene matches. CDR3 length: 16 residues. In DNA form, the CDR3 reads TGTGCCAGCTCACCACCGGGGGGACTAGTAATCAGTGAGCAGTTCTTC. Translation gives CASSPPGGLVISEQFF.

The chain uses TRBV10-1 and TRBJ2-5; D is possibly TRBD1 (5 bases). This CDR3 comprises 13 residues. Germline CDR1 and CDR2: WNHNN and SYGVQD (reference sequence). Trimming took off 6 bases at V and 5 bases at J, with 13 bases between the two ends. CDR3 DNA sequence: TGCGCCAGCAGCGGTTCGAAGGGGGAGACCCAGTACTTC. Protein: CASSGSKGETQYF.

The V call is TRBV27, the J call TRBJ2-1, with D possibly called TRBD1 or TRBD2 (5 bases each). V was cut by 5 bases and J by 4 bases, with 9 bases left in between. The CDR3 extends over 13 amino acids. The V gene's germline CDR1 is MNHEY and CDR2 SMNVEV (reference sequence). For the CDR3, the DNA is TGTGCCAGCAGTAGGGGAGTTTACAATGAGCAGTTCTTC. Translated: CASSRGVYNEQFF.

This chain uses TRBV7-2 with TRBJ1-3, with 8 positions matching TRBD1. This CDR3 is built from 15 residues. CDR1 SGHTA and CDR2 FQGNSA come from the germline V gene. The ends lost 4 bases at V and 3 bases at J; junction bases unmatched: 5. The CDR3 sequence: CASSSQGAGGNTIYF. CDR3 sequence (DNA): TGTGCCAGCAGCTCCCAGGGGGCGGGTGGAAACACCATATATTTT. Full variable domain (rest looked up from reference TRBV7-2 and TRBJ1-3): GAGVSQSPSNKVTEKGKDVELRCDPISGHTALYWYRQSLGQGLEFLIYFQGNSAPDKSGLPSDRFSAERTGGSVSTLTIQRTQQEDSAVYLCASSSQGAGGNTIYFGEGSWLTVV.

The chain carries TRBV15 and TRBJ2-2, with 9 positions matching TRBD1. The CDR3 has 18 amino acids. Trimming removed 3 bases from V and 6 bases from J; junction bases left unmatched: 14. Germline V lookup: CDR1 LNHNV, CDR2 YYDKDF (reference sequence). DNA for the CDR3: TGTGCCACCAGCAGGGAATTGTTAGGACAGGGGAGCCCCGGGGAGCTGTTTTTT. Residues: CATSRELLGQGSPGELFF.

The chain links TRBV11-2 to TRBJ1-1, with unresolved D. The CDR3 loop spans 11 amino acids. Germline lookup yields CDR1 SGHAT and CDR2 FQNNGV. Deletions cut 5 bases from V and 1 base from J, with 2 bases between. The CDR3 bases are TGTGCCAGCAGCGGGAACACTGAAGCTTTCTTT. It codes for CASSGNTEAFF.

This clone has just a few counts. The chain's CDR3 is CSVGAERIEQFF. The CDR3 nucleotides are TGCAGCGTTGGGGCGGAGCGGATTGAGCAGTTCTTC. The rearrangement uses TRBV29-1 and TRBJ2-1, with TRBD2 as a possible D gene (5 bases). The germline V gene has CDR1 SQVTM and CDR2 ANQGSEA. V was cut by 4 bases and J by 9 bases, with 13 bases left in between. The CDR3 has 12 residues.

This clone has only a few counts. This chain links TRBV4-1 with TRBJ1-4; possibly TRBD1 for D (6 bases). The germline gives CDR1 MGHRA, CDR2 YSYEKL. CDR3 length: 15 residues. Trimming stripped 6 bases from V and 5 bases from J, with 16 bases between. The CDR3 DNA follows: TGCGCCAGCAGATCCCGGACAGCCAGGAATGAAAAACTGTTTTTT. It translates to CASRSRTARNEKLFF.

V usage is TRBV10-3 and J usage is TRBJ2-3; TRBD1 might be the D (5 bases). The CDR3 loop spans 13 amino acids. V lost 4 bases, J lost 6 bases, and 11 bases lay in between. Per the germline V gene, CDR1 is ENHRY and CDR2 is SYGVKD. The CDR3 loop reads CAISGPRVDTQYF. The CDR3 bases are TGTGCCATCAGTGGTCCCAGGGTTGATACGCAGTATTTT.

The rearrangement uses TRBV29-1 and TRBJ1-1, with D hard to call. Germline V gives CDR1 SQVTM, CDR2 ANQGSEA. This CDR3 spans 11 amino acids. With 6 bases removed from V and 6 bases from J, the gap between germline ends came to 11 bases. As DNA, the CDR3 is TGCAGCGTCGGACGAGGCGCTGAAGCTTTCTTT. Amino acids: CSVGRGAEAFF.